This T cell receptor (beta chain) was captured by sequencing in a study of OX40 agonist ivuxolimab in advanced cancers. Points on this clone: Additional DNA sequences in this sample encode the identical CDR3.

The repertoire was sequenced with immunoSEQ multiplex PCR; TCRdb's copy has only in-frame clones and lacks some. The table includes approximately 99,000 clones, less than 90% detected once. Looked up from germline, CDR1 is MNHEY and CDR2 is SVGAGI. Trimming removed 0 bases from V and 0 bases from J, with 8 bases in between. The CDR3 is 15 residues long. The chain has TRBV6-5 and TRBJ1-1; D is unclear. This TCR came from an adult with an advanced solid tumor such as melanoma, head and neck, liver or kidney cancer. This material consisted of CD4+ or CD8+ T cells sorted from blood, taken in a trial of the OX40 agonist ivuxolimab. This CDR3 is CASSYSGNLNTEAFF. In DNA, the CDR3 is TGTGCCAGCAGTTACTCGGGTAATTTGAACACTGAAGCTTTCTTT.